This paragraph reports one T cell receptor beta chain. The antigen is not known. This record comes from a study of T-cell reconstitution after alpha-beta-depleted transplantation in children. Preparation of the TCRbeta library was carried out with unique molecular identifiers. TCRdb redid the calling of the PCR reads with MiXCR, one entry per CDR3 protein. The sample lists around 580,000 distinct CDR3 sequences, 20% to 30% seen once, with under 45% in the top ten. Whole-study results and caveats: Reportedly, alpha-beta T cells present about two months post-transplant originated from several hundred expanded clones of graft origin.

This CDR3 has 20 residues. Per the germline V gene, CDR1 is DFQATT and CDR2 is SNEGSKA (reference sequence). The junction had 12 bases not matched to a gene; V was cut back by 1 base and J by 0 bases. The chain employs TRBV20-1 and TRBJ2-1, with 13 bases aligning to TRBD2. Sequenced here: PBMCs, sampled before TCRalphabeta/CD19-depleted stem cell transplant. This sequence was found in a boy in the first two years of life with Wiskott-Aldrich syndrome, due to receive a stem cell transplant. CDR3 protein: CSARGTWTSGSSSSYNEQFF. The DNA for the CDR3 is TGCAGTGCTAGAGGTACGTGGACTAGCGGGAGTTCGAGCTCCTACAATGAGCAGTTCTTC.